A selection of T cell receptor beta chains follows, all from one sample in a study of shared T cell receptors in the human thymus. Produced via immunoSEQ multiplex PCR; TCRdb's table is partial and in-frame only. Of 650,000 to 950,000 clones listed, approximately 83% are singletons. The sample also formed part of further work on human thymus T cells.

Input material: thymocytes. These TCRs come from a girl in the first two years of life with a congenital heart defect. The CDR3 runs from the conserved cysteine through the conserved F or W.

v_call	j_call	cdr3_aa
TRBV2	TRBJ1-2	CASRWSTAYGYTF
TRBV30	TRBJ2-1	CAWSVLAPPKSGGYNEQFF
TRBV30	TRBJ2-3	CAFSGSLRGTDTQYF
TRBV4-1	TRBJ1-6	CASNQEVGTGRNTPLHF
TRBV4-3	TRBJ2-7	CASSLTAGAYEQYF
TRBV2	TRBJ2-3	CASFPDRLVIGTTQYF
TRBV7-8	TRBJ2-3	CASSLTGAGGTPRSTDTQYF
TRBV18	TRBJ1-5	CASSPSRGNQPQHF
TRBV5-4	TRBJ1-2	CASSLIVGEIAPSSYGYTF
TRBV9	TRBJ2-3	CASSRTRDCSTDTQYF
TRBV10-3	TRBJ2-7	CAISGASGTSGSYEQYF
TRBV7-9	TRBJ2-6	CASSLRGRVSGANVLTF
TRBV6-1	TRBJ1-2	CASSEARGPKDYGYTF
TRBV7-6	TRBJ1-6	CASSLNRHGSPLHF
TRBV29-1	TRBJ2-1	CSVPTDVHRNEQFF
TRBV10-3	TRBJ1-3	CATGVGGGSSGNTIYF
TRBV6-6	TRBJ2-5	CASSGRQETQYF
TRBV5-1	TRBJ1-2	CASSLEGQVYGYTF
TRBV5-1	TRBJ1-1	CASSLAGVTTEAFF
TRBV6-1	TRBJ2-7	CASSHTLTGGYEQYF
TRBV6-6	TRBJ1-1	CASRQGQEAFF
TRBV6-5	TRBJ1-2	CASSLYMGGGYTF
TRBV9	TRBJ1-1	CASSVDRDRSVRAFF
TRBV27	TRBJ2-2	CASSLSGHGGARSGELFF